This T cell receptor (beta chain) was captured by sequencing in a study of response to subunit inactivated influenza vaccine. Study conclusions and caveats: Every seasonal influenza vaccination brings in few new T cells, the authors suggested.

As to this clonotype: The antigen remains undetermined.

Via MiXCR, TCRdb re-called the RT-PCR reads, giving one row per CDR3 protein. The data show about 530,000 distinct CDR3 sequences, with roughly 13% seen just once and 10% to 15% held by the top ten. V shed 3 bases and J shed 1 base, with 12 bases lying between them. The CDR3 extends over 15 amino acids. The rearrangement joins TRBV12-3 or TRBV12-4 to TRBJ1-1, with D possibly TRBD1 on 6 matching bases. The sequence derives from a man aged 50 to 59 who received an inactivated influenza vaccine. The sample in question was PBMCs from blood, obtained about 40 days after vaccination. The CDR3 region has the DNA TGTGCCAGCAGTTTTGTGGGGGCTAAGAACACTGAAGCTTTCTTT. The encoded protein is CASSFVGAKNTEAFF.